This T cell receptor beta chain is from a study of blood T cells in healthy people across ages (dated by TCRdb to 2015 to 2017). Some background on the complete study: In model experiments, roughly one uniquely barcoded TCR beta cDNA molecule per two T cells was captured by template switching. To avoid experimental bias, donors of different ages were distributed randomly across sequencing lanes. To track age-related changes in TCR beta repertoire diversity, the study relied on deep sequencing normalized with unique cDNA molecular identifiers. Using the same blood draw, the study looked at two additional independent replicas of 1 million unique cDNA reads for two donors, one aged 18 to 30 and the other aged 80 or older. Four age groups were formed from the donors: young (average approximately 17 years), middle-aged (roughly 38), aged (about 62) and long-lived (less than 85).

The method behind the library was 5' RACE. Sequenced on an Illumina HiSeq 2500. A second PCR of 7 to 11 cycles was performed with a sample-barcoded 5' primer and a J-beta primer mix. A unique molecular identifier was introduced onto each TCR beta cDNA molecule by a template-switch 5' adaptor carrying 12 random nucleotides. Each sample yielded at least 2.5 million CDR3-containing paired-end reads. All of the RNA was converted into first-strand cDNA using the Mint cDNA synthesis kit, with a TRBC-specific oligonucleotide serving as the primer. After uracil-DNA glycosylase treatment, a first 18-cycle PCR used universal primers M1SS and BC2_uni_R on all cDNA. In the authors' own workflow: For normalization, 1 million high-quality reads, each with a distinct molecular identifier, were randomly selected from each sample. Reads with shared molecular identifiers were discarded instead of being binned into consensus sequences. CDR3 identification, clonotype clustering and error correction used MiTCR with a Q25 quality threshold and the strictest error-elimination algorithm. A nonparametric unseen species model using Euler transformation provided a lower-bound estimate of total TCR beta diversity. Clones were called with MiXCR by TCRdb after fastp trimmed the public reads at Q25, and only in-frame beta chains were retained. Each entry merges the rows of one CDR3 protein and shows their most common DNA and genes. The V and J calls reflect TCRdb's pipeline rather than the authors' work. Recorded for this sample are fewer than 2,000,000 distinct CDR3 sequences; about 35% of them occurred a single time. The ten top clones hold 10% to 12% of the sample.

The donors were 40 or so Caucasian individuals from Russia, aged roughly 6 to 90 years, who were systemically healthy. Roughly 9.5 milliliters of peripheral blood were drawn from each donor into EDTA-treated Vacutainer tubes. Ficoll-Paque density-gradient centrifugation was used to isolate PBMCs, with at least 6.5 million per sample. Total RNA was extracted from PBMCs with Trizol reagent, with at least 5 micrograms obtained per sample. For every donor, an aliquot of PBMCs went through flow cytometry to measure the percentages of naive CD45RAhigh/CD27high T cells. Spanning cysteine to phenylalanine, the CDR3 consists of 12 amino acids. CDR3 DNA only is kept here, 36 bases in frame from base 1. V loses 5 bases at its end and J loses 11 bases; junction bases beyond the gene matches: 8. Points on this clonotype: Its antigen is not yet known. No clone much larger than this one lies a single base away; base qualities are absent.

Results the study describes overall, beyond this receptor: Because the CMV infection status of the donors was unknown, age-related changes in expanded clonotypes may potentially have been confounded. Observed TCR beta diversity per million T cells fell roughly linearly with age, and a significant reduction was already apparent by age around 40. Observed TCR beta diversity correlated strongly with the percentage of naive T cells measured by flow cytometry. Since profiling was done on bulk unsorted PBMCs, naive and antigen-experienced compartments could not be conclusively compared. Compared with the aged group, the long-lived group had more naive CD4+ T cells, fewer expanded clones and increased TCR diversity, a pattern suggesting age selection. Estimates of total diversity from one million sequenced T cells were regarded as lower bounds and underestimates.

Sequencing was performed on blood. This chain is built from TRBV12-3 or TRBV12-4 and TRBJ2-5, with 7 middle bases fitting TRBD2. The TCR originated in a woman in her 30s in good health. The CDR3 region has the sequence CASSGGGSEQYF. The nucleotide sequence is given as TGTGCCAGCAGTGGGGGAGGGTCGGAGCAGTACTTC.